A single sample is the source of the 32 T cell receptor beta chains below, sequenced in a study of cytotoxic CD8 clonotypes in ibrutinib-treated CLL. Assay used: immunoSEQ multiplex PCR; TCRdb lists only in-frame clones, some missing. The sample includes under 200,000 clones, about four fifths seen only once; the top ten take about 4.3%. The sequencing used PBMCs, collected after 24 months of ibrutinib treatment. The receptors stem from a human donor with chronic lymphocytic leukemia.

The chain joins TRBV5-1 to TRBJ1-2, with 10 bases that match TRBD1. The CDR3 contains 15 residues. V was pared by 4 bases and J by 5 bases, with 8 bases of the junction left unmatched. Germline V gene data show CDR1 as SGHRS and CDR2 as YFSETQ. This CDR3 is CASSPPGQGSYGYTF. Here the CDR3 DNA reads TGCGCCAGCAGCCCTCCGGGACAGGGGTCTTATGGCTACACCTTC.

J is TRBJ2-1 and V is TRBV9; D ambiguous. This CDR3 has 14 residues. Germline lookup yields CDR1 SGDLS and CDR2 YYNGEE. The V end was cut by 0 bases, the J end by 5 bases, with 9 bases between. CDR3 coding DNA: TGTGCCAGCAGCGTAGCCCGCAGCCACAATGAGCAGTTCTTC. Residues: CASSVARSHNEQFF. Full variable domain (outside the CDR3, taken from reference TRBV9 and TRBJ2-1): DSGVTQTPKHLITATGQRVTLRCSPRSGDLSVYWYQQSLDQGLQFLIQYYNGEERAKGNILERFSAQQFPDLHSELNLSSLELGDSALYFCASSVARSHNEQFFGPGTRLTVL.

V usage is TRBV9 and J usage is TRBJ1-1, with unresolved D. The CDR3 extends over 14 amino acids. V was trimmed by 4 bases and J by 1 base, leaving 11 bases between them. Germline CDR1 is SGDLS and CDR2 is YYNGEE. CDR3: CASSLLWENTEAFF. The CDR3 DNA reads as TGTGCCAGCAGCCTCCTTTGGGAGAACACTGAAGCTTTCTTT.

This CDR3 is CASSPRSSTDTQYF. CDR3 DNA: TGTGCCAGCTCACCACGGTCAAGCACAGATACGCAGTATTTT. The chain carries TRBV18 and TRBJ2-3; D uncertain. The germline V gene has CDR1 KGHSH and CDR2 LQKENI. The CDR3 runs 14 residues. The V gene lost 1 base and the J gene lost 0 bases, with 5 bases spanning the gap.

V is TRBV4-1 and J is TRBJ1-1; D is unresolved. V was trimmed by 2 bases and J by 4 bases, leaving 11 bases between them. The CDR3 spans 14 residues. Germline CDR1 is MGHRA and CDR2 is YSYEKL. In DNA form, the CDR3 reads TGCGCCAGCAGCCAACGGTCAGGCCCCACTGAAGCTTTCTTT. As protein: CASSQRSGPTEAFF.

The rearrangement links TRBV7-8 to TRBJ2-5, with D unresolved. Germline V gene data show CDR1 as SGHVS and CDR2 as FQNEAQ. Trimming took off 1 base at V and 5 bases at J, with 14 bases between the two ends. The CDR3 contains 15 residues. CDR3: CASSLEFLGSETQYF. CDR3 nucleotide sequence: TGTGCCAGCAGCTTAGAGTTCCTTGGGTCGGAGACCCAGTACTTC.

This chain links TRBV7-9 with TRBJ2-7, with 8 bases aligning to TRBD1. The CDR3 spans 14 residues. The V gene's germline CDR1 is SEHNR and CDR2 FQNEAQ (reference sequence). Unmatched junction bases numbered 6, after V lost 6 bases and J lost 2 bases. CDR3 bases: TGTGCCAGCAGAACGACAGGGGTTACCTACGAGCAGTACTTC. The encoded protein is CASRTTGVTYEQYF.

This sequence joins TRBV7-9 and TRBJ1-1; D is uncertain. Trimming cost V 10 bases and J 5 bases, with 17 bases left between them. CDR3 length: 13 amino acids. Germline CDR1 and CDR2: SEHNR and FQNEAQ (reference sequence). CDR3 coding DNA: TGTGCCACCATACAAACCCCGGGGACTGAAGCTTTCTTT. Its translation is CATIQTPGTEAFF.

The chain uses TRBV28 and TRBJ1-2; TRBD1 matches at 7 bases. Germline-derived CDR1 and CDR2 are MDHEN and SYDVKM. After removal of 7 bases from V and 7 bases from J, the junction contained 18 bases not matched to a gene. This CDR3 comprises 16 residues. The CDR3 loop reads CASNRPGQTYLSGYTF. CDR3 sequence (DNA): TGTGCCAGCAACAGACCGGGACAGACTTACCTATCTGGCTACACCTTC.

This sequence joins TRBV7-8 and TRBJ2-2, with TRBD1 identical over 9 bases. Germline loops: CDR1 SGHVS, CDR2 FQNEAQ. V lost 5 bases, J lost 1 base, and 17 bases stayed unmatched. The CDR3 spans 20 residues. CDR3: CASSGRNPDRGGLNTGELFF. The CDR3 bases are TGTGCCAGCAGCGGACGGAACCCGGACAGGGGAGGTTTGAACACCGGGGAGCTGTTTTTT.

This rearrangement joins TRBV28 to TRBJ2-7, with D possibly called TRBD1 or TRBD2 (5 bases each). With 6 bases removed from V and 5 bases from J, the gap between germline ends came to 11 bases. The germline V gene encodes CDR1 MDHEN and CDR2 SYDVKM. The CDR3 sequence is 12 residues long. In nucleotides, the CDR3 is TGTGCCAGCAGGGTACCGGGACACGAGCAGTACTTC. It yields the protein CASRVPGHEQYF.

The V and J genes are TRBV25-1 and TRBJ1-2, with D possibly TRBD1 on 6 matching bases. CDR3 size: 14 residues. V lost 5 bases and J 3 bases, leaving 13 bases between the germline ends. Germline V gene data show CDR1 as MGHDK and CDR2 as SYGVNS. The CDR3 protein is CASSFPGAHYGYTF. DNA for the CDR3: TGTGCCAGCAGTTTCCCAGGGGCACACTATGGCTACACCTTC.

CDR3 in amino acids: CASSLLGGQLDPADTQYF. DNA for the CDR3: TGTGCCAGCAGTTTATTGGGCGGACAGTTAGACCCGGCAGATACGCAGTATTTT. The rearrangement links TRBV28 to TRBJ2-3; TRBD1 might be the D (6 bases). The CDR3 spans 18 residues. The V gene's germline CDR1 is MDHEN and CDR2 SYDVKM. V gave up 1 base and J gave up 4 bases, with 21 bases separating them. Combining the CDR3 with reference TRBV28 and TRBJ2-3 gives the whole variable domain DVKVTQSSRYLVKRTGEKVFLECVQDMDHENMFWYRQDPGLGLRLIYFSYDVKMKEKGDIPEGYSVSREKKERFSLILESASTNQTSMYLCASSLLGGQLDPADTQYFGPGTRLTVL.

The chain combines TRBV6-5 with TRBJ1-1; tentative D call: TRBD1 (5 bases). CDR3 length: 15 residues. Trimming left V 4 bases short and J 4 bases short, with 16 bases between. Germline-derived CDR1 and CDR2 are MNHEY and SVGAGI. In DNA, the CDR3 is TGTGCCAGCAGTTCGTACGTAGGGGCGCGCACTGAAGCTTTCTTT. It translates to CASSSYVGARTEAFF.

DNA for the CDR3: TGTGCCAGCAGTGTCGCGGGACTAGGGTACGAGCAGTACTTC. Translation: CASSVAGLGYEQYF. This rearrangement joins TRBV6-6 to TRBJ2-7; 8 positions match TRBD2. V was clipped by 5 bases and J by 4 bases; unmatched bases: 7. The germline gives CDR1 MNHNY, CDR2 SVGAGI (reference sequence). The length of the CDR3 is 14 residues.

The chain joins TRBV28 to TRBJ2-3; TRBD1 might be the D (6 bases). CDR3 length: 13 amino acids. V was clipped by 5 bases and J by 6 bases, with 12 bases between them. Germline CDR1 and CDR2: MDHEN and SYDVKM. The CDR3 DNA reads as TGTGCCAGCAGTATAATGAGGGGGGATACGCAGTATTTT. Translated: CASSIMRGDTQYF.

The CDR3, as DNA: TGTGCCAGCAGCCCCTATAGCGGGAGGGCGGAGTTAGAGACCCAGTACTTC. Its protein product is CASSPYSGRAELETQYF. The chain uses TRBV4-2 and TRBJ2-5; 11 bases are shared with TRBD2. The CDR3 contains 17 residues. The germline V gene encodes CDR1 LGHNA and CDR2 YNFKEQ. J lost 4 bases, V lost 4 bases, and 11 bases had no gene match.

The CDR3 DNA sequence: TGTGCCAGCAGCTTAGAGGCTAGCGTCTCCTACGAGCAGTACTTC. Protein product: CASSLEASVSYEQYF. The rearrangement joins TRBV7-6 to TRBJ2-7; D possibly corresponds to TRBD2 (6 bases). Germline loops: CDR1 SGHVS, CDR2 FNYEAQ. V was shortened by 1 base and J by 0 bases, with 10 bases between the two germline ends. The length of the CDR3 is 15 residues.

The genes are TRBV9 and TRBJ1-1; D ambiguous. V was pared by 1 base and J by 1 base, with 8 bases between. Germline lookup yields CDR1 SGDLS and CDR2 YYNGEE. The CDR3 sequence is 14 residues long. As DNA, the CDR3 is TGTGCCAGCAGCGTAAGGGCAGAGAACACTGAAGCTTTCTTT. This sequence encodes CASSVRAENTEAFF. Supplemented by reference TRBV9 and TRBJ1-1, the full variable domain reads DSGVTQTPKHLITATGQRVTLRCSPRSGDLSVYWYQQSLDQGLQFLIQYYNGEERAKGNILERFSAQQFPDLHSELNLSSLELGDSALYFCASSVRAENTEAFFGQGTRLTVV.

This chain connects TRBV7-3 to TRBJ1-5; 10 bases map to TRBD1. V shed 4 bases, J shed 4 bases, and the junction held 10 bases outside the gene matches. CDR3 length: 17 residues. Per the germline V gene, CDR1 is SGHTA and CDR2 is FQGTGA. CDR3 nucleotides: TGTGCCAGCAGCTCACCAACGGGACAGGGGATAAATCAGCCCCAGCATTTT. Amino acids: CASSSPTGQGINQPQHF.

The rearrangement joins TRBV18 to TRBJ2-2; perhaps TRBD2 as D (5 bases). The CDR3 has 14 amino acids. Germline CDR1 reads KGHSH; CDR2 reads LQKENI. Trimming cost V 4 bases and J 2 bases, with 8 bases left between them. In DNA, the CDR3 is TGTGCCAGCTCACGGGAGATAAACACCGGGGAGCTGTTTTTT. The encoded protein is CASSREINTGELFF. The complete variable domain, with remaining parts taken from reference TRBV18 and TRBJ2-2, reads NAGVMQNPRHLVRRRGQEARLRCSPMKGHSHVYWYRQLPEEGLKFMVYLQKENIIDESGMPKERFSAEFPKEGPSILRIQQVVRGDSAAYFCASSREINTGELFFGEGSRLTVL.

The chain has TRBV6-9 and TRBJ1-6; D ambiguous. CDR3 size: 13 residues. CDR1 MNHGY and CDR2 SVAAGI come from the germline V gene. The V end was cut by 1 base, the J end by 9 bases, with 7 bases between. The CDR3 DNA sequence: TGTGCCAGCAGTTATTTAGGGTGTTCACCCCTCCACTTT. Amino acids: CASSYLGCSPLHF.

The chain combines TRBV28 with TRBJ1-4; D is unresolved. This CDR3 contains 14 residues. V was cut by 2 bases and J by 1 base, with 5 bases left in between. Germline assignment: CDR1 MDHEN and CDR2 SYDVKM. CDR3 in amino acids: CASSLGRTNEKLFF. As DNA, the CDR3 is TGTGCCAGCAGTTTAGGCAGAACTAATGAAAAACTGTTTTTT. Complete variable domain (other parts from reference TRBV28 and TRBJ1-4): DVKVTQSSRYLVKRTGEKVFLECVQDMDHENMFWYRQDPGLGLRLIYFSYDVKMKEKGDIPEGYSVSREKKERFSLILESASTNQTSMYLCASSLGRTNEKLFFGSGTQLSVL.

The chain has TRBV10-3 and TRBJ1-5; 7 positions agree with TRBD1. Per germline, CDR1 ENHRY and CDR2 SYGVKD. Germline trimming cut 6 bases from V and 3 bases from J; bases unmatched to any gene: 8. The CDR3 covers 15 residues. In DNA form, the CDR3 reads TGTGCCATCAGCTTGACAGGGAGTGTCAATCAGCCCCAGCATTTT. It specifies CAISLTGSVNQPQHF.

This chain links TRBV29-1 with TRBJ1-2; D call uncertain. CDR1 is SQVTM, CDR2 ANQGSEA, per germline. The CDR3 spans 10 residues. V dropped 4 bases and J dropped 4 bases, with 4 bases sitting between them. DNA of the CDR3: TGCAGCGTTGCCTCCTATGGCTACACCTTC. Translation gives CSVASYGYTF.

This sequence joins TRBV15 and TRBJ2-5; 8 nucleotides line up with TRBD2. The better agreement between TRBJ2-7 and the DNA end casts doubt on the J call. The V gene's germline CDR1 is LNHNV and CDR2 YYDKDF (reference sequence). This CDR3 is 16 amino acids long. CDR3 coding DNA: TGTGCCACCAGCCTGAGGGGGACCGCTAGCGGGTACGAGCAGTACTTC. Amino acid sequence: CATSLRGTASGYEQYF.

This chain joins TRBV6-1 and TRBJ2-3; tentative D call: TRBD1 (5 bases). V shed 3 bases and J shed 3 bases, with 16 bases lying between them. The CDR3 totals 16 residues. Germline V gene sequence: CDR1 MNHNS, CDR2 SASEGT. The CDR3 loop is CASSDLQAVGTDTQYF. CDR3 bases: TGTGCCAGCAGTGACCTACAGGCAGTAGGGACAGATACGCAGTATTTT.

V and J are TRBV27 and TRBJ2-7; D might be TRBD1 or TRBD2, each matching 5 bases. Germline V gene data show CDR1 as MNHEY and CDR2 as SMNVEV (reference sequence). This CDR3 spans 14 amino acids. V lost 4 bases and J lost 2, with 12 bases in between. This chain's CDR3 is CASSWGMTTYEQYF. Written as DNA, the CDR3 is TGTGCCAGCAGTTGGGGGATGACGACCTACGAGCAGTACTTC.

V is TRBV6-5 and J is TRBJ1-5; the D is unclear. Trimming took 10 bases from V and 6 from J, leaving 19 bases between them. The CDR3 is 14 amino acids. The germline gives CDR1 MNHEY, CDR2 SVGAGI. The CDR3 region is CATKDRREGQPQHF. The CDR3 nucleotides are TGTGCCACCAAAGATCGAAGGGAAGGTCAGCCCCAGCATTTT.

This clone has only one observation. This chain uses TRBV13 with TRBJ1-1, with TRBD1 matching over 8 bases. Germline V gene sequence: CDR1 PRHDT, CDR2 FYEKMQ (reference sequence). This CDR3 is 15 amino acids long. Losses at the gene ends were 3 bases for V and 8 bases for J; bases not matched to a gene: 11. In nucleotides, the CDR3 is TGTGCCAGCAGCTTGGAGGACAGGGCACTCCTCGAAGCTTTCTTT. Its translation: CASSLEDRALLEAFF.

V is TRBV4-1 and J is TRBJ2-7, with 11 bases matching TRBD2. Germline V gene lookup returns CDR1 MGHRA and CDR2 YSYEKL. V dropped 8 bases and J dropped 4; count of bases not matched to a gene: 4. The CDR3 has 13 amino acids. The CDR3 sequence is CASGRLAGYEQYF. CDR3 DNA: TGCGCCAGCGGCAGACTAGCGGGGTACGAGCAGTACTTC.

The rearrangement joins TRBV19 to TRBJ2-7, with TRBD2 identical over 10 bases. In germline, CDR1 is LNHDA, CDR2 SQIVND (reference sequence). The CDR3 spans 16 residues. V gave up 5 bases and J gave up 1 base; unmatched junction bases: 8. Here the CDR3 reads CASSPSSGRRSYEQYF. CDR3 nucleotide sequence: TGTGCCAGTAGTCCATCTAGCGGGAGAAGGTCCTACGAGCAGTACTTC.